This T cell receptor beta chain came from a study of blood T cell repertoires in COVID-19 (TCRdb year 2020). Regarding the research as a whole: Collaborator samples came from the United States, Italy and Spain and covered acute and convalescent phases of COVID-19. Nearly every sample came with metadata listing a de-identified subject ID, COVID-19 status, age in years and sex. The repertoires were released in a freely available public database intended as a resource for research on the immune response to SARS-CoV-2. HLA class I and class II types, where available, came from metadata supplied by the sample provider rather than from assay-based typing. Deeply sampled blood TCRbeta repertoires from subjects exposed to, actively infected with, or recovered from COVID-19 were included in the dataset. The samples were drawn from two sources: the first 160 participants of the ongoing ImmuneRACE study, and over 1,000 subjects contributed by 6 global collaborators. The prospective study material was composed of cDNA or gDNA derived from T cells, B-cell-depleted T cells, or PBMCs.

TCRbeta CDR3 regions were amplified from genomic DNA using the immunoSEQ Assay, a bias-controlled multiplex PCR. The paper's processing steps were these. The number of nucleated cells in each sample was estimated from the amplification of reference gene primers within the assay. To quantify the absolute abundance of each unique TCRbeta CDR3 rearrangement, sequence reads were collapsed and filtered. For each sample, productive Simpson clonality was calculated as the square root of Simpson's diversity index across productive rearrangements. As stored in TCRdb, this immuneACCESS dataset retains in-frame rearrangements with V and J assigned. A fraction of the clones does not appear; measured against another copy, unresolved V genes explain less than half of the discrepancy, and the remainder lacks a known reason. D and trimming come from the DNA, and the V and J calls and clone size come from that table. In this sample the table shows around 370,000 clones, approximately 91% of which occur a single time. 7% to 8% of the sample rests with the top ten.

One collaborating source in Seattle enrolled patients while the patients were actively infected and followed the patients over time throughout the course of disease. Collaborating institutions collected whole blood in K2EDTA tubes following their own protocols. Collaborator samples were shipped for TCRbeta analysis as frozen whole blood, isolated PBMCs, or DNA extracted from either sample type. General findings and caveats noted by the study authors: How much clinical and demographic metadata was included differed by source and by participant, and the metadata was provided uncurated.

Note on this clone: This receptor's antigen is unknown. No base qualities exist here, and no much larger clone lies one base off it.

There are 16 amino acids in the CDR3, from cysteine to phenylalanine inclusive. This entry keeps only the CDR3 DNA: 48 bases, framed from base 1. From V the trimming removes 5 bases and from J it removes 4 bases, while the gene matches leave 10 bases of the junction unaccounted for. CDR1 and CDR2 are drawn from the germline V gene: MNHEY, SVGEGT. Sequencing was carried out using peripheral blood. This chain joins TRBV6-2 or TRBV6-3 to TRBJ2-2, and 7 junctional nucleotides match TRBD1. This TCR was sampled from a woman between 65 and 79 years old with COVID-19, enrolled during active disease. The DNA reads as follows: TGTGCCAGCAGTCACCCGGCAGGGGGAAGCACCGGGGAGCTGTTTTTT. Its protein reads: CASSHPAGGSTGELFF.